The T cell receptor (beta chain) under discussion was sequenced for a study of T cell repertoires in cytomegalovirus infection. The wider study: Based on public TCR beta signatures, there were indications of CMV infection and of a matching HLA type.

The study's findings and limits: Carriers of CMV plus the relevant HLA were identified by cumulative public TCR beta family frequency. Clonotypes of TCR beta that were HLA-C-restricted and CMV-specific dominated the ex vivo response.

TCRdb called the reads again in MiXCR, with one record for every CDR3 protein. The profile shows some 680,000 distinct CDR3 sequences, 35% of them singletons. On this clonotype itself: The target antigen is unknown.

Germline V gene lookup returns CDR1 SEHNR and CDR2 FQNEAQ (reference sequence). The CDR3 has 16 amino acids. The junction had 9 bases not matched to a gene; V was cut back by 4 bases and J by 3 bases. This receptor was taken from a human donor in good health (CMV status not recorded). Some clones in this sample may be carry-over from other donors' samples. The chain joins TRBV7-9 to TRBJ2-7; TRBD1 aligns across 10 bases. What was sequenced was PBMCs. The CDR3 bases are TGTGCCAGCAGCTACCCCGGACAGGGGGGAATCTACGAGCAGTACTTC. This encodes CASSYPGQGGIYEQYF.